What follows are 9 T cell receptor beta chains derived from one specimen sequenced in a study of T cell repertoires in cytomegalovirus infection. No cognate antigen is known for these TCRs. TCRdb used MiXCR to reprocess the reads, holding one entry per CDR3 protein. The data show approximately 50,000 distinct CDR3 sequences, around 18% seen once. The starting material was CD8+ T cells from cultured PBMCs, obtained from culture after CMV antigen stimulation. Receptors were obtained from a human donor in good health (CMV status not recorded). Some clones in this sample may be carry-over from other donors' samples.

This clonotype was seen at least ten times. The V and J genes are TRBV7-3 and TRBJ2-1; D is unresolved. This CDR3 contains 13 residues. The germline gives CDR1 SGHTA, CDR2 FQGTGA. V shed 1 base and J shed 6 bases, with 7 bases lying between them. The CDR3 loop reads CASSLRHFNEQFF. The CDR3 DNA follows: TGTGCCAGCAGCTTAAGACACTTCAATGAGCAGTTCTTC.

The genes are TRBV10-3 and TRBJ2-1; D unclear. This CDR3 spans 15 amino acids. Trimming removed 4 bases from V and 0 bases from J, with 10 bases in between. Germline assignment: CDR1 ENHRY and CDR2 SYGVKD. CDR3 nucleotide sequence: TGTGCCATCAGTGCTACAGAGAGCTCCTACAATGAGCAGTTCTTC. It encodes CAISATESSYNEQFF.

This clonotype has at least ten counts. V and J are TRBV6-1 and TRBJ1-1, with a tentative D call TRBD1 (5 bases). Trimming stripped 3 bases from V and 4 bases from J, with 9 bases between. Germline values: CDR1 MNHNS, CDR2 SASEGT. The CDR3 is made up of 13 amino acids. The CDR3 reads CASSDLGGTEAFF. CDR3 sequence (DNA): TGTGCCAGCAGTGATCTGGGGGGCACTGAAGCTTTCTTT.

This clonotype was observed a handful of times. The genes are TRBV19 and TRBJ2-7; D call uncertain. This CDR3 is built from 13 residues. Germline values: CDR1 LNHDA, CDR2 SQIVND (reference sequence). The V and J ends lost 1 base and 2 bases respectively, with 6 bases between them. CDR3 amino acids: CASSIGETYEQYF. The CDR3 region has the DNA TGTGCCAGTAGTATAGGTGAGACCTACGAGCAGTACTTC. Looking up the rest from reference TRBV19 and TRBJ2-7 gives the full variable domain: DGGITQSPKYLFRKEGQNVTLSCEQNLNHDAMYWYRQDPGQGLRLIYYSQIVNDFQKGDIAEGYSVSREKKESFPLTVTSAQKNPTAFYLCASSIGETYEQYFGPGTRLTVT.

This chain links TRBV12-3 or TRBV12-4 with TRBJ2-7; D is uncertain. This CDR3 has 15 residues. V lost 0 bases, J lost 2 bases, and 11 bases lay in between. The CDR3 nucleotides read TGTGCCAGCAGTTTAGCTGGGAACCCCCCCTACGAGCAGTACTTC. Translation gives CASSLAGNPPYEQYF.

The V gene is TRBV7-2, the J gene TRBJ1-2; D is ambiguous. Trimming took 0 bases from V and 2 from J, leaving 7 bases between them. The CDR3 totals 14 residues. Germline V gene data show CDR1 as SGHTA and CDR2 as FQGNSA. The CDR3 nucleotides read TGTGCCAGCAGCTTAGCAGACAAGAACTATGGCTACACCTTC. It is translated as CASSLADKNYGYTF. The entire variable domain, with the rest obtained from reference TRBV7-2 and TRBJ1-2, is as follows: GAGVSQSPSNKVTEKGKDVELRCDPISGHTALYWYRQSLGQGLEFLIYFQGNSAPDKSGLPSDRFSAERTGGSVSTLTIQRTQQEDSAVYLCASSLADKNYGYTFGSGTRLTVV.

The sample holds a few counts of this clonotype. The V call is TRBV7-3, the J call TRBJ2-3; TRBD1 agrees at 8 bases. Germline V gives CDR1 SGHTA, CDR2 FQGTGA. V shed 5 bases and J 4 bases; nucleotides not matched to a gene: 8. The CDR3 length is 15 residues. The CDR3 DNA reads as TGTGCCAGCAGCCGAACAGGGGGTAGTGCAGATACGCAGTATTTT. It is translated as CASSRTGGSADTQYF.

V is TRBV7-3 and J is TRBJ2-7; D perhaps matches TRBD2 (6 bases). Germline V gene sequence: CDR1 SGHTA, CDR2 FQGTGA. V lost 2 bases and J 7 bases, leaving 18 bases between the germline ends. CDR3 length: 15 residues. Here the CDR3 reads CASSLRPDGAGEQYF. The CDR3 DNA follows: TGTGCCAGCAGCTTACGGCCGGATGGGGCGGGGGAGCAGTACTTC.

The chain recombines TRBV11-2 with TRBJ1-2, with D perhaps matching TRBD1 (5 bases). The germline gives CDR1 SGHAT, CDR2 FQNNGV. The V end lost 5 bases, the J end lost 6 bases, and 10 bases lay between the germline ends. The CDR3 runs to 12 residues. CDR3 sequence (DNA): TGTGCCAGCAGCCCGGGGGGTGATGGCTACACCTTC. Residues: CASSPGGDGYTF. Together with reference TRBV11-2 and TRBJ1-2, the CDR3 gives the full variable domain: EAGVAQSPRYKIIEKRQSVAFWCNPISGHATLYWYQQILGQGPKLLIQFQNNGVVDDSQLPKDRFSAERLKGVDSTLKIQPAKLEDSAVYLCASSPGGDGYTFGSGTRLTVV.